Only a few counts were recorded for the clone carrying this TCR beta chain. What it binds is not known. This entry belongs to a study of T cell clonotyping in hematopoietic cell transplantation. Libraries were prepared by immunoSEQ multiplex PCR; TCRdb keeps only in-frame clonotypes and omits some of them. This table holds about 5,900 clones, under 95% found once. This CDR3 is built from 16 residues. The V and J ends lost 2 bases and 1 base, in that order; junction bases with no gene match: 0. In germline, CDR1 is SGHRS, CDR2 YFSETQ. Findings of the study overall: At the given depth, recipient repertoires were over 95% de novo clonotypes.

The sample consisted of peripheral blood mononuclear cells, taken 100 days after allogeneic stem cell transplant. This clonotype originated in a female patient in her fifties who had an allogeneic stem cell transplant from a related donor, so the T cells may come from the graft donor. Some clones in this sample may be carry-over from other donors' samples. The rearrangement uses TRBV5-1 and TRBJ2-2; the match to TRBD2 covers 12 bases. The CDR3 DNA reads TGCGCCAGCAGCTTACTAGCGGGGGGGAACACCGGGGAGCTGTTTTTT. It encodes CASSLLAGGNTGELFF.